Sequencing of this T cell receptor (gamma chain) was carried out in a study of gamma-delta T cells after stem cell transplantation. TCRdb repeated clone calling on the RT-PCR reads with CATT. This table has about 3,000 gamma-chain clones, around 18% appearing once. The germline CDR1 and CDR2 sequences are EGSNGY and YDSYNSKV. The CDR3 sequence is 13 residues long. Sample share makes this clone medium-sized. The junction does not match germline at one end; this may be a read error. Sequencing input: gamma-delta T cells. The chain links TRGV2 to TRGJ1 or TRGJ2. The sequence was collected from a human donor. It is not recorded whose cells these are; they may come from a transplant donor. The CDR3 DNA reads as TGTGCCACCTGGGACGTGAATCATTATAAGAAACTCTTT. Protein: CATWDVNHYKKLF.